These T cell receptor beta chains were read from a single sample in a study of cytomegalovirus exposure and HLA in healthy donors. The assay was immunoSEQ multiplex PCR, and TCRdb's table has in-frame clones only and misses some. The sample contains over 100,000 clones, 75% to 80% of which appear only once. The sample taken for sequencing was PBMCs. These receptors were taken from a man aged 55 to 70 in good health and CMV-seropositive. Both conserved end residues are part of each CDR3. D genes are given only for firm matches. Clone sizes are given selectively: once, few, many, or a class where the clone is expanded.

V	D	size	J	DNA	CDR3
TRBV6-5	NA	NA	TRBJ1-1	TGTGCCAGCAGTTCGGTCTCCAATGAAGCTTTCTTT	CASSSVSNEAFF
TRBV15	TRBD1	few	TRBJ2-2	TGTGCCACCAGCAGAGACCCTCCGGGACAGGGGCTAACCGGGGAGCTGTTTTTT	CATSRDPPGQGLTGELFF
TRBV7-2	NA	NA	TRBJ1-2	TGTGCCAGCAGCTTTAGGGAGGCAGCTAACTATGGCTACACCTTC	CASSFREAANYGYTF
TRBV20-1	TRBD1	NA	TRBJ2-7	TGCAGTGCTGCGCAGGGGGACGAGCAGTACTTC	CSAAQGDEQYF
TRBV5-1	TRBD1	NA	TRBJ1-2	TGCGCCAGCAGCTTGACAGGGGGCACGGATACATACGGCTACACCTTC	CASSLTGGTDTYGYTF
TRBV9	NA	NA	TRBJ1-2	TGTGCCAGCACTGCACAGGTGATTTTTACTGGCTACACCTTC	CASTAQVIFTGYTF
TRBV11-2	NA	NA	TRBJ2-6	TGTGCCAGCAGCACCGTTGGGGCAGGGGCCGGGGCCAACGTCCTGACTTTC	CASSTVGAGAGANVLTF
TRBV5-4	NA	NA	TRBJ1-6	TGTGCCAGCAGCCACTCCCTTTTGGGAGTAAGCTCCTATAATTCACCCCTCCACTTT	CASSHSLLGVSSYNSPLHF
TRBV15	NA	NA	TRBJ2-4	TGTGCCACCAGCAGAGCGTCGACAGGTCCCATTCAGTACTTC	CATSRASTGPIQYF
TRBV7-9	TRBD1	NA	TRBJ1-2	TGTGCCAGCAGCTTAGGCGAACAGGGGTACTATGGCTACACCTTC	CASSLGEQGYYGYTF
TRBV19	TRBD1	NA	TRBJ1-6	TGTGCCAGTAGTCAATACCGGGACAGAAATTCACCCCTCCACTTT	CASSQYRDRNSPLHF
TRBV7-3	NA	NA	TRBJ2-7	TGTGCCAGCAGCTTAAGCGGGGAGAGAGAGCAGTACTTC	CASSLSGEREQYF
TRBV9	TRBD1	NA	TRBJ1-6	TGTGCCAGCAGCGGACAGGGAGGCTATTCACCCCTCCACTTT	CASSGQGGYSPLHF
TRBV28	TRBD1	NA	TRBJ2-1	TGTGCCAGCATGAGGCAGGGGACAGGGGGATATGAGCAGTTCTTC	CASMRQGTGGYEQFF
TRBV5-1	NA	few	TRBJ1-2	TGCGCCAGCAGCGGGGGCCCTCAGGGCTATGGCTACACCTTC	CASSGGPQGYGYTF
TRBV5-4	TRBD1	NA	TRBJ1-2	TGTGCCAGCAGCTTACAGGGGGCGGGTGGCTACACCTTC	CASSLQGAGGYTF
TRBV7-9	NA	NA	TRBJ2-7	TGTGCCAGCAGCTCACAGGGCAGTTCTCTCGAGCAGTACTTC	CASSSQGSSLEQYF
TRBV10-1	NA	NA	TRBJ2-7	TGCGCCAGCAGCCGGGACTTGAGCTCCTACGAGCAGTACTTC	CASSRDLSSYEQYF
TRBV7-9	TRBD2	NA	TRBJ2-3	TGTGCCAGCAGCTTAGGACTAGCAATAGATACGCAGTATTTT	CASSLGLAIDTQYF
TRBV6-6	TRBD1	few	TRBJ1-6	TGTGCCAGCAGTTCCCCTGGACAGGAAAATTCACCCCTCCACTTT	CASSSPGQENSPLHF
TRBV15	NA	NA	TRBJ2-5	TGTGCCACCAGCTTGACCGAGAGGGAACAGACCCAGTACTTC	CATSLTEREQTQYF
TRBV5-1	TRBD2	NA	TRBJ2-7	TGCGCCAGCACGGCTAGCGGGTCGTACGAGCAGTACTTC	CASTASGSYEQYF
TRBV7-9	NA	few	TRBJ2-5	TGTGCCAGCAGCTTATGGGAAGACAGCGAAGAGACCCAGTACTTC	CASSLWEDSEETQYF
TRBV5-4	NA	once	TRBJ2-3	TGTGCCAGCAGCTTAGCGCCCCTGAGCACAGATACGCAGTATTTT	CASSLAPLSTDTQYF
TRBV5-1	NA	NA	TRBJ2-5	TGCGCCAGCAGCTCGGCGGCGACCGACGGAAGGACCCAGTACTTC	CASSSAATDGRTQYF
TRBV14	NA	NA	TRBJ2-1	TGTGCCAGCAGCCAAGCCTCAGCGTGGATAAAGTTCTTC	CASSQASAWIKFF
TRBV27	TRBD2	NA	TRBJ2-1	TGTGCCACGACTAGCGGGGGAAATGAGCAGTTCTTC	CATTSGGNEQFF
TRBV27	NA	NA	TRBJ1-4	TGTGCCAGCAGTTTATCGTGGGCAGGGGATGAAAAACTGTTTTTT	CASSLSWAGDEKLFF
TRBV16	NA	NA	TRBJ1-6	TGTGCCAGCAGCCAGGGCTGGACAGAGTCACCCCTCCACTTT	CASSQGWTESPLHF
TRBV14	NA	NA	TRBJ1-2	TGTGCCAGCAGCCCCGGATCGTGGGGAGCTAACTATGGCTACACCTTC	CASSPGSWGANYGYTF
TRBV5-4	TRBD1	few	TRBJ2-7	TGTGCCAGCAGCCCGGACAGGGTCCACGAGCAGTACTTC	CASSPDRVHEQYF
TRBV5-8	TRBD1	NA	TRBJ1-1	TGTGCCAGCAGCTCGAGGGACAGGCCTTACACTGAAGCTTTCTTT	CASSSRDRPYTEAFF
TRBV6-1	NA	NA	TRBJ1-4	TGTGCCAGCAGTGCCTCAAGTCAGGAAAAACTGTTTTTT	CASSASSQEKLFF
TRBV9	NA	NA	TRBJ1-6	TGTGCCAGCAGCGTAGGCAGGGGCTCCTATAATTCACCCCTCCACTTT	CASSVGRGSYNSPLHF
TRBV2	TRBD1	NA	TRBJ1-4	TGTGCCAGCTGGACAGGGAGAGGTGAAAAACTGTTTTTT	CASWTGRGEKLFF
TRBV11-2	NA	NA	TRBJ1-4	TGTGCCAGCAGCTTATGGGGGCAGGGTGAAAAACTGTTTTTT	CASSLWGQGEKLFF
TRBV18	NA	once	TRBJ2-7	TGTGCCAGCGCTGCAGGGACAAGGCCCTACGAGCAGTACTTC	CASAAGTRPYEQYF
TRBV6-5	NA	NA	TRBJ1-1	TGTGCCAGCAGCCGGAGCTCGAACACTGAAGCTTTCTTT	CASSRSSNTEAFF
TRBV6-5	NA	few	TRBJ1-5	TGTGCCAGCAGTCCCGGGGGAAATCAGCCCCAGCATTTT	CASSPGGNQPQHF
TRBV7-9	TRBD1	NA	TRBJ2-7	TGTGCCAGCAGCAATCCGGGACAGGGATACTACGAGCAGTACTTC	CASSNPGQGYYEQYF
TRBV28	TRBD1	NA	TRBJ1-1	TGTGCCAGCAGTCCCACGACAGGGGGAAACACTGAAGCTTTCTTT	CASSPTTGGNTEAFF
TRBV27	NA	NA	TRBJ2-3	TGTGCCAGCAGTTCCAGCGGTAGCACAGATACGCAGTATTTT	CASSSSGSTDTQYF
TRBV10-1	NA	NA	TRBJ1-2	TGCGCCAGCAGTGAAGGCGGTTCGAACGGCTACACCTTC	CASSEGGSNGYTF
TRBV5-1	TRBD1	NA	TRBJ2-5	TGCGCCAGCAGCTTGGCACCAGGGGGCGCGGAGACCCAGTACTTC	CASSLAPGGAETQYF
TRBV7-9	TRBD1	NA	TRBJ1-1	TGTTCCAGCAGCCGACGGGACAGATGGTCTGCTTTCTTT	CSSSRRDRWSAFF
TRBV6-5	NA	NA	TRBJ2-3	TGTGCCAGCAGTTACTTTGGAGAAAGCACAGATACGCAGTATTTT	CASSYFGESTDTQYF
TRBV11-2	TRBD1	NA	TRBJ2-7	TGTGCCAGCAGGGGACAGGGGGCTGGCGAGCAGTACTTC	CASRGQGAGEQYF
TRBV18	NA	NA	TRBJ1-4	TGTGCCAGCTCACCCCGGGACTCACTTAATGAAAAACTGTTTTTT	CASSPRDSLNEKLFF
TRBV18	NA	NA	TRBJ1-1	TGTGCCAGCTCACCACCGACAGGCATGAACACTGAAGCTTTCTTT	CASSPPTGMNTEAFF
TRBV7-9	NA	few	TRBJ1-6	TGTGCCAGCAGCCCTGTTGGGGGGGGCTATTCACCCCTCCACTTT	CASSPVGGGYSPLHF